These T cell receptor beta chains were read from a single sample in a study of blood T cell repertoires in COVID-19. Sequencing used immunoSEQ multiplex PCR; TCRdb keeps in-frame clones, though not all of them. The sample holds a few hundred thousand clones; around 85% are singletons and the top ten take 0.75% to 0.95%. Sequenced: peripheral blood. The receptor source for this set is a human donor with COVID-19, enrolled during active disease. The donor label of this sample is uncertain. CDR3s leave out the opening cysteine and the closing phenylalanine or tryptophan.

>TRBV19|TRBJ2-3
ASSAIGDRPDTQY
>TRBV20-1|TRBJ1-1
SASPQGTEAF
>TRBV7-2|TRBJ2-3
ASSQLVRGTDTQY
>TRBV19|TRBJ1-5
ASRQTGANSNQPQH
>TRBV9|TRBJ1-1
ASSTGGDTEAF
>TRBV7-8|TRBJ1-3
ASSPTGANSGNTIY
>TRBV18|TRBJ2-1
ASSLLAGGSREQF
>TRBV9|TRBJ1-1
ASSVVYPGGLGGTEAF
>TRBV28|TRBJ1-4
ASSRTGATNEKLF
>TRBV2|TRBJ2-7
ASSEGLGTGGEQY
>TRBV5-6|TRBJ1-2
ASSLVTRNYGYT
>TRBV6-5|TRBJ1-6
ASLKPGGENSPLH
>TRBV7-3|TRBJ2-2
ASSPDTGELF
>TRBV6-2/TRBV6-3|TRBJ2-7
ASSYTTPDLNMYEQY
>TRBV28|TRBJ1-5
ASREGGVSNQPQH
>TRBV2|TRBJ2-5
ASDGDSEETQY
>TRBV15|TRBJ1-3
ATSRDPPGGNTIY
>TRBV28|TRBJ1-2
ASSLLVGQNYGYT
>TRBV6-2/TRBV6-3|TRBJ1-1
ASSYDRDGNTEAF
>TRBV6-1|TRBJ1-3
ASSEARDRCY
>TRBV5-1|TRBJ2-7
ASSLDGGRAGEQY
>TRBV20-1|TRBJ2-5
SASGGLALQETQY
>TRBV19|TRBJ1-6
ASSAEDRGNSPLH
>TRBV5-4|TRBJ2-1
ASSSRTSGNEQF
>TRBV7-6|TRBJ2-3
ASSSTQKGGGDTQY
>TRBV2|TRBJ1-5
ASSESTGPGPQH
>TRBV10-3|TRBJ2-3
ATKQGSGERTDTQY
>TRBV7-3|TRBJ1-3
ASSSLPTTVSGNTIY